The 20 T cell receptor beta chains below come from one sample, sequenced in a study of blood T cell repertoires in COVID-19. Clones were read by immunoSEQ multiplex PCR, and TCRdb kept only the in-frame ones, dropping some. The sample lists 140,000 or so clones; roughly 87% were seen once. Sequencing input: peripheral blood. Receptors originate from a man in his 70s with acute or convalescent COVID-19.

This clone was detected only a few times. The chain employs TRBV7-3 and TRBJ2-2; 7 positions agree with TRBD1. The CDR3 loop spans 15 amino acids. The V and J ends lost 5 bases and 2 bases, in that order; junction bases with no gene match: 5. Germline CDR1 and CDR2: SGHTA and FQGTGA. The CDR3 protein is CASSRQGRNTGELFF. The CDR3 coding sequence is TGTGCCAGCAGCCGACAGGGTCGAAACACCGGGGAGCTGTTTTTT.

The rearrangement links TRBV9 to TRBJ2-3; the match to TRBD1 covers 12 bases. The CDR3 loop spans 17 amino acids. The V gene end was trimmed by 3 bases and the J gene end by 1 base; junction bases not matched to a gene: 6. Germline CDR1 reads SGDLS; CDR2 reads YYNGEE. In DNA form, the CDR3 reads TGTGCCAGCAGCGATCGGGACAGGGGGCGCGGCACAGATACGCAGTATTTT. Translation: CASSDRDRGRGTDTQYF.

The rearrangement uses TRBV6-5 and TRBJ2-7; TRBD2 matches at 11 bases. Germline V gene lookup returns CDR1 MNHEY and CDR2 SVGAGI. This CDR3 spans 15 amino acids. J lost 2 bases, V lost 7 bases, and 7 bases had no gene match. The CDR3 is CASNRGTSGTYEQYF. The CDR3 DNA follows: TGTGCCAGCAATCGCGGGACTAGCGGAACCTACGAGCAGTACTTC.

J is TRBJ1-4 and V is TRBV28; possible D gene TRBD1, 6 bases. There are 14 residues in the CDR3. Germline loops: CDR1 MDHEN, CDR2 SYDVKM. The V gene lost 5 bases and the J gene lost 4 bases, with 11 bases spanning the gap. The CDR3 nucleotides read TGTGCCAGCAGTCCGGGACAAGTTAATGAAAAACTGTTTTTT. It encodes CASSPGQVNEKLFF.

The genes are TRBV30 and TRBJ2-3; unclear D gene. Per the germline V gene, CDR1 is GTSNPN and CDR2 is SVGIG (reference sequence). The CDR3 length is 12 residues. Between the trimmed V and J ends, which lost 3 bases and 2 bases, there was a span of 6 bases. Here the CDR3 DNA reads TGTGCCTGGAGACCTATCACAGATACGCAGTATTTT. It codes for CAWRPITDTQYF.

The CDR3 spells CASSPLTSGRRTDTQYF. CDR3 nucleotide sequence: TGTGCCAGTAGTCCCCTGACTAGCGGGAGAAGAACAGATACGCAGTATTTT. This chain links TRBV19 with TRBJ2-3; 12 positions match TRBD2. CDR3 length equals 17 residues. Germline-derived CDR1 and CDR2 are LNHDA and SQIVND (reference sequence). V lost 5 bases and J lost 3; bases outside the gene matches: 9.

This rearrangement joins TRBV29-1 to TRBJ1-1; TRBD1 matches at 8 bases. The CDR3 sequence is 13 residues long. V lost 6 bases and J lost 5; bases outside the gene matches: 8. The V gene's germline CDR1 is SQVTM and CDR2 ANQGSEA. CDR3 DNA: TGCAGCGTGCACGGACAGGGAGGAACTGAAGCTTTCTTT. Translated, it gives CSVHGQGGTEAFF.

The chain links TRBV9 to TRBJ2-2; 8 bases line up with TRBD1. The ends lost 3 bases at V and 4 bases at J; junction bases unmatched: 2. Per the germline V gene, CDR1 is SGDLS and CDR2 is YYNGEE. The CDR3 is 14 amino acids. The CDR3 nucleotides are TGTGCCAGCAGCGGGACAGGGAGCACCGGGGAGCTGTTTTTT. This encodes CASSGTGSTGELFF. The full variable domain, in which reference TRBV9 and TRBJ2-2 provide the parts outside the CDR3, is DSGVTQTPKHLITATGQRVTLRCSPRSGDLSVYWYQQSLDQGLQFLIQYYNGEERAKGNILERFSAQQFPDLHSELNLSSLELGDSALYFCASSGTGSTGELFFGEGSRLTVL.

This rearrangement joins TRBV29-1 to TRBJ2-3; 15 nucleotides align to TRBD2. The germline CDR1 and CDR2 sequences are SQVTM and ANQGSEA. The CDR3 is 15 residues long. Unmatched junction bases numbered 5, after V lost 7 bases and J lost 3 bases. CDR3 amino acids: CSALGLAGGTDTQYF. The CDR3 region has the DNA TGCAGCGCTTTGGGACTAGCGGGAGGAACAGATACGCAGTATTTT.

The chain carries TRBV24-1 and TRBJ2-5; tentatively, D is TRBD1 (6 bases). The CDR3 is made up of 17 amino acids. Germline V CDR1 and CDR2: KGHDR, SFDVKD. V shed 3 bases and J shed 4 bases, with 20 bases lying between them. CDR3 residues: CATSDVADSLLGETQYF. The CDR3 nucleotides are TGTGCCACCAGTGATGTCGCGGACAGCCTTCTCGGAGAGACCCAGTACTTC.

This rearrangement joins TRBV2 to TRBJ1-3; a possible D gene is TRBD1 (5 bases). With 2 bases removed from V and 4 bases from J, the gap between germline ends came to 12 bases. The CDR3 spans 15 residues. Germline CDR1 reads SNHLY; CDR2 reads FYNNEI. CDR3 DNA: TGTGCCAGCAGTGAAATGGGGGGTTCCGGAAACACCATATATTTT. Residues: CASSEMGGSGNTIYF.

The chain uses TRBV12-3 or TRBV12-4 and TRBJ2-1; a weak D match, TRBD2 (6 bases). V gave up 5 bases and J gave up 7 bases, with 12 bases separating them. CDR3 length: 13 residues. The CDR3 DNA follows: TGTGCCAGCAGTCCGATCGGGGGTAATGAGCAGTTCTTC. This sequence encodes CASSPIGGNEQFF.

The chain joins TRBV14 to TRBJ1-1; 7 nucleotides align to TRBD1. V lost 1 base to trimming and J lost 7 bases; unmatched junction nucleotides: 3. In germline, CDR1 is SGHDN, CDR2 FVKESK. The CDR3 has 13 amino acids. CDR3 coding DNA: TGTGCCAGCAGCCAAGTCAGGGGGGTTGAAGCTTTCTTT. Translated, it gives CASSQVRGVEAFF.

The chain couples TRBV19 to TRBJ2-3, with 8 bases lining up with TRBD2. Trimming took 5 bases from V and 2 from J; bases not matched to a gene: 9. This CDR3 comprises 16 residues. Germline V gives CDR1 LNHDA, CDR2 SQIVND (reference sequence). CDR3 region: CASSSRLARYTDTQYF. The DNA of the CDR3 is TGTGCCAGTAGTTCCCGACTAGCGAGATACACAGATACGCAGTATTTT.

The chain uses TRBV5-1 and TRBJ2-7; TRBD2 matches at 13 bases. Trimming at V came to 3 bases and at J to 0 bases, leaving 9 bases not matched to a gene. The CDR3 runs to 18 residues. Germline loops: CDR1 SGHRS, CDR2 YFSETQ. CDR3 in DNA: TGCGCCAGCAGCTCCTCGGGACTAGCGGGAACGAGCTCCTACGAGCAGTACTTC. Residues: CASSSSGLAGTSSYEQYF. Using reference TRBV5-1 and TRBJ2-7 for the parts outside the CDR3, the full variable domain is KAGVTQTPRYLIKTRGQQVTLSCSPISGHRSVSWYQQTPGQGLQFLFEYFSETQRNKGNFPGRFSGRQFSNSRSEMNVSTLELGDSALYLCASSSSGLAGTSSYEQYFGPGTRLTVT.

The rearrangement uses TRBV28 and TRBJ2-7; maybe TRBD2 (5 bases). The V gene's germline CDR1 is MDHEN and CDR2 SYDVKM. CDR3 length equals 13 residues. V dropped 11 bases and J dropped 0 bases, with 14 bases sitting between them. Here the CDR3 reads CALSGGSSYEQYF. The CDR3 bases are TGTGCCCTCAGCGGAGGCAGCTCCTACGAGCAGTACTTC.

This chain joins TRBV21-1 and TRBJ1-1. TRBV21-1 is marked as a pseudogene. CDR3 length equals 14 residues. The CDR3 loop reads CASRALLLNTEAFF. As DNA, the CDR3 is TGTGCCAGCAGAGCTCTACTATTGAACACTGAAGCTTTCTTT.

The chain joins TRBV6-5 to TRBJ2-1; 8 positions agree with TRBD2. Trimming cost V 2 bases and J 4 bases; bases outside gene matches: 1. Germline V gene lookup returns CDR1 MNHEY and CDR2 SVGAGI. The CDR3 is 14 amino acids. CDR3 in amino acids: CASSYLAGYNEQFF. Written as DNA, the CDR3 is TGTGCCAGCAGTTACCTAGCGGGTTACAATGAGCAGTTCTTC.

The J gene is TRBJ1-3, the V gene TRBV6-6, with TRBD1 matching 9 bases. Germline lookup yields CDR1 MNHNY and CDR2 SVGAGI (reference sequence). Germline trimming cut 7 bases from V and 4 bases from J; bases unmatched to any gene: 8. The CDR3 sequence is 15 residues long. This CDR3 reads CASTKQGASGNTIYF. The CDR3 DNA sequence: TGTGCCAGCACCAAACAGGGGGCTTCAGGAAACACCATATATTTT.

This clone appeared once. The rearrangement joins TRBV28 to TRBJ2-7, with a tentative D call TRBD1 (5 bases). Germline CDR1 MDHEN, CDR2 SYDVKM. Trimming stripped 1 base from V and 5 bases from J, with 12 bases between. The CDR3 runs 14 residues. The CDR3 loop reads CASSLFRQGHEQYF. CDR3 in DNA: TGTGCCAGCAGTTTATTTCGGCAGGGCCACGAGCAGTACTTC.